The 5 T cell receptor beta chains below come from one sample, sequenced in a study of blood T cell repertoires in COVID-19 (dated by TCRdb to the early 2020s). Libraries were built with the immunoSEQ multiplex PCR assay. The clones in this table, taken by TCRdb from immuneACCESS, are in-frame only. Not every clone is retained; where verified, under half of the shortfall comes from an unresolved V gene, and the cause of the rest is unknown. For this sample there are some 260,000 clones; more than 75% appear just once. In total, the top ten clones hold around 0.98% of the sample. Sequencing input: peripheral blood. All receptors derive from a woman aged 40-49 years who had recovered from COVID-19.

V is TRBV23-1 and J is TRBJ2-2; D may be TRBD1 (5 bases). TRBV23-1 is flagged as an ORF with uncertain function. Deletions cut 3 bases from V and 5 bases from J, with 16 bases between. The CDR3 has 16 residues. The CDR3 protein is CASSQWIRTPTGELFF. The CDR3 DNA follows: TGCGCCAGCAGTCAGTGGATTCGGACACCGACCGGGGAGCTGTTTTTT.

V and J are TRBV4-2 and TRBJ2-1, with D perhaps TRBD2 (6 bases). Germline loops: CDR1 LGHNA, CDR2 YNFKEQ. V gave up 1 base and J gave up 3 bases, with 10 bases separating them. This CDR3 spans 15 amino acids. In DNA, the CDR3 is TGTGCCAGCAGCCAAGCAAGGGAGGTCTACAATGAGCAGTTCTTC. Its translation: CASSQAREVYNEQFF.

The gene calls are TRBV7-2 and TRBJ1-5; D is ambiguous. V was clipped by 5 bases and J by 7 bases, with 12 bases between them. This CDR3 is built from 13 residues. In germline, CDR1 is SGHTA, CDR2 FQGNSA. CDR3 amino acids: CASSPGSRQPQHF. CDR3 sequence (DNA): TGTGCCAGCAGCCCCGGGAGTCGGCAGCCCCAGCATTTT.

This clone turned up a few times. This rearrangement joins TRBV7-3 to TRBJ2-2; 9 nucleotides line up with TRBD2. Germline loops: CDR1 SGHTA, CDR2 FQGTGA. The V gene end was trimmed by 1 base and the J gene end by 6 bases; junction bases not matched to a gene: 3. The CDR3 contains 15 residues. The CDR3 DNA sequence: TGTGCCAGCAGCTTAATGGCGGGAGGGGCCGGGGAGCTGTTTTTT. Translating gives CASSLMAGGAGELFF. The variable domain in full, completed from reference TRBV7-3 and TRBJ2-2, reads GAGVSQTPSNKVTEKGKYVELRCDPISGHTALYWYRQSLGQGPEFLIYFQGTGAADDSGLPNDRFFAVRPEGSVSTLKIQRTERGDSAVYLCASSLMAGGAGELFFGEGSRLTVL.

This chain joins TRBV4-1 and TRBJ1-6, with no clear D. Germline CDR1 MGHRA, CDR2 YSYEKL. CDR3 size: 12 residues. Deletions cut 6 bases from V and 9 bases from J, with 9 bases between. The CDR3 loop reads CASRDEGSPLHF. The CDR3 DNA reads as TGCGCCAGCAGGGATGAGGGTTCACCCCTCCACTTT.